This T cell receptor beta chain was recorded in a study of Ad26.COV2.S vaccination and SARS-CoV-2 variants. The study's findings and limits: Similar non-spike TCR breadth was observed in recipients of vaccine and of placebo.

The treatment here: about 20 received Ad26.COV2.S at low or high dose, single or two shots; about 5 received placebo; per-sample allocation not given. Collection of samples fell on day 63 after the first vaccine or placebo injection. Ad26.COV2.S expressed prefusion-stabilized spike from the original Wuhan strain. The germline V gene has CDR1 SGHVT and CDR2 SQSDAQ. Trimming shortened V by 3 bases and J by 3 bases, and 12 bases separated the two germline ends. The CDR3 is made up of 15 amino acids. In the case of this clone: Its matching antigen is unknown.

Assay used: immunoSEQ multiplex PCR; TCRdb lists only in-frame clones, some missing. This sample has a few hundred thousand clones, with more than 75% found just once. Sequences were derived from peripheral blood, sampled in a trial of Ad26.COV2.S vaccine versus placebo. The chain carries TRBV7-4 and TRBJ1-3; TRBD1 is a possible D gene (5 bases). The source is a person aged 18 to 65 who received the Ad26.COV2.S COVID-19 vaccine or a placebo. The CDR3 spells CASSLRQLIGNTIYF. The CDR3 coding sequence is TGTGCCAGCAGCTTGCGACAGCTTATTGGAAACACCATATATTTT. The whole variable domain, filled in from reference TRBV7-4 and TRBJ1-3, reads GAGVSQSPRYKVAKRGRDVALRCDSISGHVTLYWYRQTLGQGSEVLTYSQSDAQRDKSGRPSGRFSAERPERSVSTLKIQRTEQGDSAVYLCASSLRQLIGNTIYFGEGSWLTVV.